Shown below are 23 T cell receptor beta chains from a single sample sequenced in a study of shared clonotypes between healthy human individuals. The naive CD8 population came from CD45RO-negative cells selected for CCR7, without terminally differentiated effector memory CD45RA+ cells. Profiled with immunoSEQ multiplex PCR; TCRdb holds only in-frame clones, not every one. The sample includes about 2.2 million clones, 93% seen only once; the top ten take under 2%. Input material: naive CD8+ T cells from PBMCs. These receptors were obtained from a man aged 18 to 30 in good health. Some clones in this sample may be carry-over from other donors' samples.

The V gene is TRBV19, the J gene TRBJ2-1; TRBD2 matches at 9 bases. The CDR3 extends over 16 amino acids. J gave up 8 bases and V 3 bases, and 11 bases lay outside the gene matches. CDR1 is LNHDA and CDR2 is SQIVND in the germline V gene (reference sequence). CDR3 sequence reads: CASSISLAGGPDEQFF. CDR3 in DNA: TGTGCCAGTAGTATTAGTTTGGCGGGAGGGCCTGATGAGCAGTTCTTC.

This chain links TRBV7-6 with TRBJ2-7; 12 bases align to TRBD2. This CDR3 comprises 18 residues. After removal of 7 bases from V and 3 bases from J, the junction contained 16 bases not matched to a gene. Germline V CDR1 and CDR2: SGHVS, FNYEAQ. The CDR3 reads CASTMGLAGAESIYEQYF. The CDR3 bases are TGTGCCAGCACCATGGGACTAGCGGGTGCCGAGTCTATCTACGAGCAGTACTTC.

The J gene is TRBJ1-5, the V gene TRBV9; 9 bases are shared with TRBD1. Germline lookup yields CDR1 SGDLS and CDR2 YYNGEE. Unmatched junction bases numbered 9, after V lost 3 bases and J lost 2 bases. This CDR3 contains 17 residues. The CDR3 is CASSEGTGNEGNQPQHF. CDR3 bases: TGTGCCAGCAGCGAGGGGACAGGGAATGAGGGCAATCAGCCCCAGCATTTT.

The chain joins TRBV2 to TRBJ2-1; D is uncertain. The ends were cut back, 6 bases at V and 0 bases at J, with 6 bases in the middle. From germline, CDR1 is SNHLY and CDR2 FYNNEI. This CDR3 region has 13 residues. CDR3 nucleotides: TGTGCCAGCAGCGGCTACTCCTACAATGAGCAGTTCTTC. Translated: CASSGYSYNEQFF.

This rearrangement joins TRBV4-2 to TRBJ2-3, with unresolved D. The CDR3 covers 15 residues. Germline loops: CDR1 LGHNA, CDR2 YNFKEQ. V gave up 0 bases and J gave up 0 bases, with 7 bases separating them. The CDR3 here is CASSQDRSSTDTQYF. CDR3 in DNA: TGTGCCAGCAGCCAAGATCGTTCTAGCACAGATACGCAGTATTTT.

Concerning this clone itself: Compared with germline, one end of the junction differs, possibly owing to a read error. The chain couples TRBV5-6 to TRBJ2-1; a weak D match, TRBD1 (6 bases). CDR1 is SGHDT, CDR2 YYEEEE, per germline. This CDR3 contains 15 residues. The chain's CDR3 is CASSTLRGYYDEQFF. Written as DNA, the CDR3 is TGTGCCAGCAGCACCTTGAGGGGGTACTACGATGAGCAGTTCTTC. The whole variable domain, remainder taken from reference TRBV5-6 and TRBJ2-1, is DAGVTQSPTHLIKTRGQQVTLRCSPKSGHDTVSWYQQALGQGPQFIFQYYEEEERQRGNFPDRFSGHQFPNYSSELNVNALLLGDSALYLCASSTLRGYYDEQFFGPGTRLTVL.

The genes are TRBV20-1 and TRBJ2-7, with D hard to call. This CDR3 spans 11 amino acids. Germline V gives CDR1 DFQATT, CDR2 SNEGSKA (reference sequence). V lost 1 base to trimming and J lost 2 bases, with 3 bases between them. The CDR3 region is CSARVTYEQYF. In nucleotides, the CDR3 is TGCAGTGCTAGAGTCACCTACGAGCAGTACTTC.

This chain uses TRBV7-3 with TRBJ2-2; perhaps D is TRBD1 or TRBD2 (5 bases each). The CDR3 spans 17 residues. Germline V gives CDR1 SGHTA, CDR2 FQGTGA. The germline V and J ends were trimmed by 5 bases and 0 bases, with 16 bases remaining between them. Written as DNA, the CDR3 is TGTGCCAGCAGCCCCCGGGACGGTGGTCCGAACACCGGGGAGCTGTTTTTT. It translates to CASSPRDGGPNTGELFF. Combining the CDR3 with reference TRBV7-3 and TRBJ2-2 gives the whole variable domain GAGVSQTPSNKVTEKGKYVELRCDPISGHTALYWYRQSLGQGPEFLIYFQGTGAADDSGLPNDRFFAVRPEGSVSTLKIQRTERGDSAVYLCASSPRDGGPNTGELFFGEGSRLTVL.

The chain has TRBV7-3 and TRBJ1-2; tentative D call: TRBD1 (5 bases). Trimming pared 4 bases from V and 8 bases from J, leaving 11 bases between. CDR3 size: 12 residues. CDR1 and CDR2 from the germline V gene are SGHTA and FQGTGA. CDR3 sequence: CASSSGRVGYTF. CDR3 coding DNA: TGTGCCAGCAGCTCTGGCAGGGTCGGCTACACCTTC.

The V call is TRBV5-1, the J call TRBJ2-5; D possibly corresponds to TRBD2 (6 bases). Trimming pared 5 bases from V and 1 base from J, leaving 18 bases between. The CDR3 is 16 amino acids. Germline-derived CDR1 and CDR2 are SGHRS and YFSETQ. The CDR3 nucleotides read TGCGCCAGCAGGGATGGGTTGAAGGGACTCCAAGAGACCCAGTACTTC. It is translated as CASRDGLKGLQETQYF.

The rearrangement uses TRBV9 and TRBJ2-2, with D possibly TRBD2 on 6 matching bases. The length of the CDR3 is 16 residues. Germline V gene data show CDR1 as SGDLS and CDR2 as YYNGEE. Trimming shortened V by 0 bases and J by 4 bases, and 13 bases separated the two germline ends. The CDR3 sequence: CASSVGPWGGTGELFF. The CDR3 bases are TGTGCCAGCAGCGTAGGGCCGTGGGGAGGCACCGGGGAGCTGTTTTTT.

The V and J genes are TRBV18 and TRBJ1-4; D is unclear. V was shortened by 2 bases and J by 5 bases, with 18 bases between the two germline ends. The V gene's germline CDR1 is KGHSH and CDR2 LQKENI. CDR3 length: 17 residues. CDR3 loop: CASSPTRTLDQNEKLFF. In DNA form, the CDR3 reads TGTGCCAGCTCACCAACTAGAACCCTCGACCAGAATGAAAAACTGTTTTTT.

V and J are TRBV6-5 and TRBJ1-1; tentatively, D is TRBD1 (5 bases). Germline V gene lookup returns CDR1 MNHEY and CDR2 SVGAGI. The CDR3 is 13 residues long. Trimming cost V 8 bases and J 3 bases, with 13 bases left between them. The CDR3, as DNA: TGTGCCAGCGGGGGACTAAGGGACACTGAAGCTTTCTTT. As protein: CASGGLRDTEAFF.

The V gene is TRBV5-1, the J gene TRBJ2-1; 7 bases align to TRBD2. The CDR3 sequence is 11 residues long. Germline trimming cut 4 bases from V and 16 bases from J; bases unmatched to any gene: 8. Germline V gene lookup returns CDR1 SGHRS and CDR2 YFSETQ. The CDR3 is CASSRELAGFF. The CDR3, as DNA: TGCGCCAGCAGCCGAGAATTAGCGGGTTTCTTC.

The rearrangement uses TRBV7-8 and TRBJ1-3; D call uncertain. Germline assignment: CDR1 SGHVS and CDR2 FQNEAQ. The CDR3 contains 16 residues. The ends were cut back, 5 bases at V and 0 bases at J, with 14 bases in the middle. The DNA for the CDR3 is TGTGCCAGCAGCACTAGCGGCGGGAGCTCTGGAAACACCATATATTTT. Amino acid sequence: CASSTSGGSSGNTIYF.

The CDR3 coding sequence is TGTGCCAGCAGTTTCTCGACAGGGGGACGAGGCTACACCTTC. It specifies CASSFSTGGRGYTF. J is TRBJ1-2 and V is TRBV28, with TRBD1 matching 9 bases. The CDR3 has 14 residues. The V gene end was trimmed by 3 bases and the J gene end by 8 bases; junction bases not matched to a gene: 7. The germline V gene encodes CDR1 MDHEN and CDR2 SYDVKM.

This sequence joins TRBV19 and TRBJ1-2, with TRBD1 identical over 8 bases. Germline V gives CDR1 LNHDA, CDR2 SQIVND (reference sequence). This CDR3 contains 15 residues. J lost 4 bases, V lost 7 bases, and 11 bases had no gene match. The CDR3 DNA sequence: TGTGCCAGTACACAAGGGACAGGCCCCTTCTATGGCTACACCTTC. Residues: CASTQGTGPFYGYTF.

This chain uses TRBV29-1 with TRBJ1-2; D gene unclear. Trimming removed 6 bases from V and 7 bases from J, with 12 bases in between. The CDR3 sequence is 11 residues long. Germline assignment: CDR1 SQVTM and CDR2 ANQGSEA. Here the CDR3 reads CSVPKDGGYTF. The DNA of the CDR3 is TGCAGCGTCCCCAAAGACGGTGGCTACACCTTC.

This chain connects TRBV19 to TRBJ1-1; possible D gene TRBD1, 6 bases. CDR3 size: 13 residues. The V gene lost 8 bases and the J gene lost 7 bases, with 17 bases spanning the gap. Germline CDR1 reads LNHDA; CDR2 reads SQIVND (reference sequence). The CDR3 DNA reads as TGTGCCAGTGCGGCTGACAGGAGGGATGAAGCTTTCTTT. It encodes CASAADRRDEAFF.

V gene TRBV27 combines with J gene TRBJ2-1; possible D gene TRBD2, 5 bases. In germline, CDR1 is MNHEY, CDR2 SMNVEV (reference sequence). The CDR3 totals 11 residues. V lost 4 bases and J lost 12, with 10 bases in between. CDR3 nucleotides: TGTGCCAGCAGTTGGGGAGAAGGGCAGTTCTTC. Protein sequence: CASSWGEGQFF.

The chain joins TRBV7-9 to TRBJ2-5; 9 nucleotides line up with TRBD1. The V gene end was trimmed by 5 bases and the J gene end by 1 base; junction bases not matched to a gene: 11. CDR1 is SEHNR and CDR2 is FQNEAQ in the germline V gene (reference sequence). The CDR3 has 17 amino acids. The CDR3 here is CASSGRNQDRGQETQYF. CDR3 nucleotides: TGTGCCAGCAGCGGTAGAAACCAGGACAGGGGCCAAGAGACCCAGTACTTC. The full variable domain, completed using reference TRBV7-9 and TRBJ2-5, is DTGVSQNPRHKITKRGQNVTFRCDPISEHNRLYWYRQTLGQGPEFLTYFQNEAQLEKSRLLSDRFSAERPKGSFSTLEIQRTEQGDSAMYLCASSGRNQDRGQETQYFGPGTRLLVL.

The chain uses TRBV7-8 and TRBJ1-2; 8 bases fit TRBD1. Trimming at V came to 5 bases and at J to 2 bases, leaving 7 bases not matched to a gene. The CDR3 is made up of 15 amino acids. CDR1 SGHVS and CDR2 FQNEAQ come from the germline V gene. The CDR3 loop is CASSLQGARNYGYTF. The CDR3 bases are TGTGCCAGCAGCCTGCAGGGGGCGCGGAACTATGGCTACACCTTC.

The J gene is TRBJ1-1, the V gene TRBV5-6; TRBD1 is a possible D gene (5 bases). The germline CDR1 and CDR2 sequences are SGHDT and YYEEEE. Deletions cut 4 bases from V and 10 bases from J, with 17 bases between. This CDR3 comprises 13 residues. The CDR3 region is CASSPPPGDGAFF. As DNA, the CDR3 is TGTGCCAGCAGCCCGCCCCCGGGGGACGGAGCTTTCTTT.